The 16 T cell receptor beta chains presented below share a single source sample, sequenced in a study of blood T cell repertoires in COVID-19 (dated by TCRdb to the early 2020s). The library was obtained by the immunoSEQ multiplex PCR assay. TCRdb took over this immuneACCESS table, retaining in-frame rearrangements with V and J assigned. Such tables are incomplete; in checked studies, under half of the missing clones stem from an unresolved V gene, and the remainder is unexplained. The sample table lists about 70,000 clones, 75% to 85% of them with a count of one. Approximately 22% of the sample comes from the top ten. Sequenced: peripheral blood. All receptors come from a woman in her seventies with acute or convalescent COVID-19.

This chain links TRBV14 with TRBJ2-1; 11 nucleotides align to TRBD2. V was clipped by 0 bases and J by 6 bases; unmatched bases: 4. This CDR3 spans 16 amino acids. The germline gives CDR1 SGHDN, CDR2 FVKESK. The CDR3 spells CASSQDVAGGANEQFF. The CDR3 region has the DNA TGTGCCAGCAGCCAAGATGTAGCGGGAGGGGCCAATGAGCAGTTCTTC.

The V and J genes are TRBV6-5 and TRBJ1-1; D is unresolved. Germline V lookup: CDR1 MNHEY, CDR2 SVGAGI. The CDR3 runs to 14 residues. The V end lost 2 bases, the J end lost 5 bases, and 12 bases lay between the germline ends. The CDR3 loop is CASSYIGVGTEAFF. The CDR3 nucleotides are TGTGCCAGCAGTTACATCGGGGTTGGGACTGAAGCTTTCTTT.

This clone was seen a single time. The chain recombines TRBV6-5 with TRBJ1-1; D ambiguous. Germline loops: CDR1 MNHEY, CDR2 SVGAGI. The CDR3 runs 14 residues. The V gene lost 2 bases and the J gene lost 1 base, with 8 bases spanning the gap. CDR3 loop: CASSYRAGNTEAFF. CDR3 coding DNA: TGTGCCAGCAGTTACCGTGCAGGGAACACTGAAGCTTTCTTT.

This clone was recorded only once. The V call is TRBV9, the J call TRBJ2-5, with TRBD1 as a possible D gene (6 bases). Germline-derived CDR1 and CDR2 are SGDLS and YYNGEE. Trimming pared 3 bases from V and 5 bases from J, leaving 17 bases between. The CDR3 loop spans 15 amino acids. Here the CDR3 reads CASSADSGPLETQYF. In DNA, the CDR3 is TGTGCCAGCAGCGCGGACAGCGGCCCTCTCGAGACCCAGTACTTC.

The chain links TRBV5-1 to TRBJ2-3, with 10 bases lining up with TRBD2. Trimming cost V 0 bases and J 3 bases; bases outside gene matches: 4. The CDR3 is made up of 16 amino acids. Per the germline V gene, CDR1 is SGHRS and CDR2 is YFSETQ. CDR3 coding DNA: TGCGCCAGCAGCTTGGTTCTAGCGGGAGATACAGATACGCAGTATTTT. This gives the protein CASSLVLAGDTDTQYF.

V gene TRBV27 combines with J gene TRBJ1-1; the D gene is possibly TRBD1 (6 bases). The ends were cut back, 2 bases at V and 11 bases at J, with 21 bases in the middle. The CDR3 runs to 15 residues. The germline V gene encodes CDR1 MNHEY and CDR2 SMNVEV (reference sequence). Here the CDR3 DNA reads TGTGCCAGCAGTTTACTCCCCCTCCGGGACATAACTGCTTTCTTT. This encodes CASSLLPLRDITAFF.

The rearrangement links TRBV9 to TRBJ1-4, with D possibly matching TRBD1 (5 bases). CDR1 is SGDLS, CDR2 YYNGEE, per germline. The CDR3 runs to 15 residues. Trimming cost V 0 bases and J 3 bases, with 9 bases left between them. The CDR3 is CASSVEQVPNEKLFF. Written as DNA, the CDR3 is TGTGCCAGCAGCGTAGAACAGGTACCTAATGAAAAACTGTTTTTT.

This chain links TRBV24-1 with TRBJ1-6; D remains ambiguous. The CDR3 runs to 13 residues. V lost 5 bases and J lost 4, with 5 bases in between. CDR1 is KGHDR, CDR2 SFDVKD, per germline. DNA of the CDR3: TGTGCCACCAGTGCCTCTTATAATTCACCCCTCCACTTT. As protein: CATSASYNSPLHF.

The chain joins TRBV27 to TRBJ1-2, with 7 bases aligning to TRBD1. The CDR3 spans 15 residues. Germline CDR1 reads MNHEY; CDR2 reads SMNVEV (reference sequence). Trimming cost V 7 bases and J 8 bases; bases outside gene matches: 16. The CDR3 here is CASISIRDSLRGYTF. The CDR3 nucleotides read TGTGCCAGCATCTCCATAAGGGACAGTTTAAGGGGCTACACCTTC.

The rearrangement links TRBV20-1 to TRBJ1-2; 7 nucleotides match TRBD1. V was clipped by 3 bases and J by 4 bases; unmatched bases: 5. Germline V gene data show CDR1 as DFQATT and CDR2 as SNEGSKA (reference sequence). This CDR3 has 13 amino acids. The DNA of the CDR3 is TGCAGTGCTAGTTTGGGGACAGCCTATGGCTACACCTTC. Its protein product is CSASLGTAYGYTF.

V gene TRBV14 combines with J gene TRBJ2-3; the match to TRBD2 covers 7 bases. The length of the CDR3 is 15 residues. The junction had 6 bases not matched to a gene; V was cut back by 0 bases and J by 6 bases. CDR1 SGHDN and CDR2 FVKESK come from the germline V gene. The CDR3 bases are TGTGCCAGCAGCCAAGATGGGCGGCGGGAGGATACGCAGTATTTT. Translation: CASSQDGRREDTQYF.

The rearrangement uses TRBV7-6 and TRBJ2-1, with a tentative D call TRBD1 (6 bases). The CDR3 loop spans 18 amino acids. V shed 7 bases and J shed 0 bases, with 22 bases lying between them. Germline CDR1 is SGHVS and CDR2 is FNYEAQ. For the CDR3, the DNA is TGTGCCAGCACCCGCCTAGGGGGTAGCGCCAGCTCCTACAATGAGCAGTTCTTC. It translates to CASTRLGGSASSYNEQFF.

This clone was counted between two and nine times. The V and J genes are TRBV18 and TRBJ2-5; the D is unclear. V was cut by 5 bases and J by 1 base, with 8 bases left in between. Germline CDR1 reads KGHSH; CDR2 reads LQKENI. The CDR3 is 13 residues long. CDR3 loop: CASSKLLQETQYF. The CDR3 coding sequence is TGTGCCAGCTCAAAACTACTCCAAGAGACCCAGTACTTC.

The chain has TRBV6-5 and TRBJ1-3; D not certain. V lost 5 bases, J lost 2 bases, and 13 bases lay in between. Germline CDR1 and CDR2: MNHEY and SVGAGI. This CDR3 comprises 15 residues. In DNA, the CDR3 is TGTGCCAGCAGTCGACTCTTTTACGCTGGAAACACCATATATTTT. Amino acids: CASSRLFYAGNTIYF.

The chain recombines TRBV10-3 with TRBJ1-5; tentative D call: TRBD1 (6 bases). The CDR3 loop spans 14 amino acids. V lost 3 bases and J 3 bases, leaving 9 bases between the germline ends. Looked up from germline, CDR1 is ENHRY and CDR2 is SYGVKD. The CDR3 here is CAISEGQHNQPQHF. The DNA of the CDR3 is TGTGCCATCAGTGAAGGACAGCACAATCAGCCCCAGCATTTT.

The J gene is TRBJ2-5, the V gene TRBV10-3; 7 positions match TRBD2. V shed 3 bases, J shed 5 bases, and the junction held 3 bases outside the gene matches. CDR3 size: 13 residues. Germline V CDR1 and CDR2: ENHRY, SYGVKD. CDR3 in DNA: TGTGCCATCAGTGAAAGCGGGGTGGAGACCCAGTACTTC. Translating it yields CAISESGVETQYF.